This T cell receptor (beta chain) appears in the sequencing data of a study of cytomegalovirus exposure and HLA in healthy donors. Study findings and constraints: Per a prior analysis, the majority of TCR beta V segments were productive roughly 90% or roughly 30% of the time.

With regard to this clone: Its antigen is not identified.

PCR employed 60 Vbeta and 13 Jbeta primers. Data came from immunoSEQ multiplex PCR; TCRdb stores just in-frame clones and leaves some out. The specimen's table records about 50,000 clones. The CDR3 covers 12 residues. V lost 6 bases to trimming and J lost 1 base, with 6 bases between them. Germline V gives CDR1 KGHSH, CDR2 LQKENI. V usage is TRBV18 and J usage is TRBJ2-5; a weak D match, TRBD1 (6 bases). This sequence originates from a woman aged 35 to 49 in good health and CMV-seronegative. The source material was PBMCs. CDR3 in amino acids: CASSDSQETQYF. CDR3 coding DNA: TGTGCCAGCTCGGACAGCCAAGAGACCCAGTACTTC.